These 8 T cell receptor beta chains share one sample of origin, sequenced in a study of blood T cell repertoires in COVID-19. Method: immunoSEQ multiplex PCR; TCRdb's copy keeps in-frame clones and lacks some. The sample has around 120,000 clones; around 80% are singletons. Sequencing was carried out using peripheral blood. The origin of the receptors is a woman aged 80 or over with acute or convalescent COVID-19.

This chain links TRBV19 with TRBJ1-1; 8 positions agree with TRBD1. This CDR3 has 15 amino acids. J gave up 5 bases and V 5 bases, and 10 bases lay outside the gene matches. Germline-derived CDR1 and CDR2 are LNHDA and SQIVND (reference sequence). The CDR3 nucleotides read TGTGCCAGTAGTTCTCGACAGGGGAGAAAAACTGAAGCTTTCTTT. It is translated as CASSSRQGRKTEAFF.

This chain connects TRBV27 to TRBJ1-1, with unresolved D. The germline V gene encodes CDR1 MNHEY and CDR2 SMNVEV (reference sequence). Trimming cost V 2 bases and J 3 bases, with 10 bases left between them. The CDR3 loop spans 14 amino acids. The CDR3 loop reads CASSLVFRDTEAFF. DNA of the CDR3: TGTGCCAGCAGTTTAGTCTTCCGGGACACTGAAGCTTTCTTT.

The chain uses TRBV6-5 and TRBJ1-4; perhaps TRBD1 as D (5 bases). The germline V gene encodes CDR1 MNHEY and CDR2 SVGAGI. Trimming stripped 2 bases from V and 8 bases from J, with 12 bases between. CDR3 length equals 14 residues. The CDR3 reads CASSYGGMGEKLFF. The CDR3 coding sequence is TGTGCCAGCAGTTACGGGGGGATGGGGGAAAAACTGTTTTTT.

This chain connects TRBV19 to TRBJ1-2; D may be TRBD1 (6 bases). Germline loops: CDR1 LNHDA, CDR2 SQIVND (reference sequence). The ends were cut back, 4 bases at V and 7 bases at J, with 10 bases in the middle. The CDR3 sequence is 12 residues long. DNA of the CDR3: TGTGCCAGTAGTACCGCCAGGGGTGGCTACACCTTC. Protein: CASSTARGGYTF. The full variable domain, with the rest looked up from reference TRBV19 and TRBJ1-2, is DGGITQSPKYLFRKEGQNVTLSCEQNLNHDAMYWYRQDPGQGLRLIYYSQIVNDFQKGDIAEGYSVSREKKESFPLTVTSAQKNPTAFYLCASSTARGGYTFGSGTRLTVV.

The chain is built from TRBV9 and TRBJ2-1, with 10 bases that match TRBD2. The germline V gene has CDR1 SGDLS and CDR2 YYNGEE. The V segment lost 2 bases and the J segment 7 bases; nucleotides outside the gene matches: 6. The CDR3 has 15 amino acids. The DNA of the CDR3 is TGTGCCAGCAGCGTTCTAGCGGGGGCTGGTAATGAGCAGTTCTTC. Translation gives CASSVLAGAGNEQFF.

This clone was seen only once. The chain combines TRBV5-4 with TRBJ2-3; TRBD1 agrees at 9 bases. Germline assignment: CDR1 SGHNT and CDR2 YYREEE (reference sequence). The J segment lost 4 bases and the V segment lost 4 bases, leaving 13 bases of the junction unmatched. The CDR3 runs to 17 residues. CDR3 bases: TGTGCCAGCAGCCCTGGGACAGGGTGGGGCAGCGCAGATACGCAGTATTTT. It translates to CASSPGTGWGSADTQYF.

V is TRBV5-5 and J is TRBJ2-1; D perhaps matches TRBD2 (6 bases). This CDR3 contains 15 residues. The V gene's germline CDR1 is SGHKS and CDR2 YYEKEE (reference sequence). Trimming cost V 4 bases and J 2 bases, with 13 bases left between them. The CDR3 nucleotides are TGTGCCAGCAGCCCCCGGTGGGGGGCCTACAATGAGCAGTTCTTC. Translating gives CASSPRWGAYNEQFF.

The chain joins TRBV25-1 to TRBJ2-7, with a weak D call TRBD2 (6 bases). Deletions cut 4 bases from V and 3 bases from J, with 10 bases between. Germline V gene sequence: CDR1 MGHDK, CDR2 SYGVNS. This CDR3 region has 13 residues. This chain's CDR3 is CASSGDWNYEQYF. CDR3 DNA sequence: TGTGCCAGCAGTGGGGACTGGAACTACGAGCAGTACTTC.